In this sample, the clone carrying this TCR beta chain turned up a few times. There are 14 residues in the CDR3. Looked up from germline, CDR1 is SGHRS and CDR2 is YFSETQ. The germline V and J ends were trimmed by 3 bases and 1 base, with 10 bases remaining between them. This sample is drawn from a study of T cells after yellow fever vaccination. It was through 5'RACE template switching that TCR cDNA was made, with a universal primer site and UMIs added. One entry per CDR3 protein, called by TCRdb with MiXCR from the 5' RACE reads. Of roughly 85,000 distinct CDR3 sequences listed, roughly 15% were seen once; the top ten hold around 25%.

The receptor's source is a man aged 18 to 30 who received the YFV17D yellow fever vaccine. The sample in question was CD8+ T cells not binding an NS4B(214-222) dextramer, sorted from PBMCs, obtained approximately 22 days after the first yellow fever vaccination. The chain combines TRBV5-1 with TRBJ1-1; unclear D gene. CDR3: CASSYGLGNTEAFF. CDR3 coding DNA: TGCGCCAGCAGCTATGGGTTGGGGAACACTGAAGCTTTCTTT.